The rows below give T cell receptor beta chains drawn from one sample of a study of blood T cell repertoires in COVID-19. Assay: immunoSEQ multiplex PCR; the TCRdb copy retains only in-frame clones and omits some. The profile shows about 140,000 clones, 75% to 85% of them singletons. The sample comprised peripheral blood. These receptors were collected from a man in his sixties or seventies who had recovered from COVID-19. The CDR3 runs from the conserved cysteine through the conserved F or W. A D gene is named only where the DNA matches it firmly. The size field is filled for only some rows; it gives once, few, many or a size class.

V gene	J gene	clone size	D gene	CDR3 DNA	CDR3 protein
TRBV19	TRBJ2-1	NA	TRBD1	TGTGCCAGTAGTACACAGGGGGCGGGTGAGCAGTTCTTC	CASSTQGAGEQFF
TRBV7-9	TRBJ2-7	NA	TRBD2	TGTGCCAGCAGCTTAATGGTAGCGGGAACCGAGCAGTACTTC	CASSLMVAGTEQYF
TRBV5-1	TRBJ2-3	many	NA	TGCGCCAGCAGCTTGACAGTAGGCAGCACAGATACGCAGTATTTT	CASSLTVGSTDTQYF
TRBV5-1	TRBJ1-1	NA	NA	TGCGCCAGCAGCTTGGACGGAGGGTACACTGAAGCTTTCTTT	CASSLDGGYTEAFF
TRBV19	TRBJ2-4	NA	TRBD2	TGTGGAAAAAGCGGGGGACTAGCCAAAAACATTCAGTACTTC	CGKSGGLAKNIQYF
TRBV2	TRBJ1-1	NA	NA	TGTGCCAGCAGTGAATCTCACAGCCCAAACACTGAAGCTTTCTTT	CASSESHSPNTEAFF
TRBV27	TRBJ1-1	NA	NA	TGTGCCAGGAAGCAGAACACTGAAGCTTTCTTT	CARKQNTEAFF
TRBV2	TRBJ2-3	NA	NA	TGTGCCAGCAGTGAAGACAGGAGCACAGATACGCAGTATTTT	CASSEDRSTDTQYF
TRBV14	TRBJ2-1	NA	TRBD2	TGTGCCAGCAGCCAAGTAGGGACTAACAATGAGCAGTTCTTC	CASSQVGTNNEQFF
TRBV3-1/TRBV3-2	TRBJ1-1	few	NA	TGTGCCAGCAGCTACACAGGATCGGGCACTGAAGCTTTCTTT	CASSYTGSGTEAFF
TRBV5-1	TRBJ2-1	NA	TRBD1	TGCGCCAGCAGCTTGGAGCCGACGACAGGGCGTGTGTTCTTC	CASSLEPTTGRVFF
TRBV4-1	TRBJ1-1	NA	NA	TGCGCCAGCAGCCAGATGACAGCCATACTGAACACTGAAGCTTTCTTT	CASSQMTAILNTEAFF
TRBV9	TRBJ2-1	once	NA	TGTGCCAGCAGTAGAAGGCTAGCGCTCTACAATGAGCAGTTCTTC	CASSRRLALYNEQFF
TRBV19	TRBJ2-3	NA	TRBD1	TGTGCCAGTAGCGCGACAGGGCCGACCACAGATACGCAGTATTTT	CASSATGPTTDTQYF
TRBV7-9	TRBJ1-1	NA	NA	TGTGCCAGCAGCTTAGAGCATTTCTGGAACACTGAAGCTTTCTTT	CASSLEHFWNTEAFF
TRBV7-7	TRBJ2-5	NA	NA	TGTGCCAGCAGCCCCTCAATAGGGACTGTGCAAGAGACCCAGTACTTC	CASSPSIGTVQETQYF
TRBV7-2	TRBJ2-7	medium-sized	NA	TGTGCCAGCAGCTTAGTATCTTTCGGGAGAGCGAACTCCTACGAGCAGTACTTC	CASSLVSFGRANSYEQYF
TRBV6-5	TRBJ2-7	NA	NA	TGTGCCAGCAAAAAGTCCCCTAGCGACGAGCAGTACTTC	CASKKSPSDEQYF
TRBV30	TRBJ1-2	once	NA	TGTGCCTGGGGGGACCTTTTTTCGATCGGGGGAGTCTTC	CAWGDLFSIGGVF
TRBV15	TRBJ2-7	NA	NA	TGTGCCACCAGCAGAGGAGGTCAAGGGGGTTTAGGCGAGCAGTACTTC	CATSRGGQGGLGEQYF
TRBV2	TRBJ1-5	NA	TRBD1	TGTGCCAGCAGTCCCGGGACAGGGAACCAGCCCCAGCATTTT	CASSPGTGNQPQHF
TRBV27	TRBJ1-4	NA	TRBD1	TGTGCCAGCGGAACAGGGGGCACTAATGAAAAACTGTTTTTT	CASGTGGTNEKLFF
TRBV30	TRBJ2-1	NA	TRBD2	TGTGCCTGGGAATGGGGGACTAGCGGGGACAATGAGCAGTTCTTC	CAWEWGTSGDNEQFF
TRBV6-5	TRBJ2-7	few	TRBD2	TGTGCCAGCAGTACCGGACTAGCGGGAGTGTACGAGCAGTACTTC	CASSTGLAGVYEQYF
TRBV3-1/TRBV3-2	TRBJ2-2	NA	TRBD2	TGTGCCGCCAAAGGGAGGGACGCCGGGGAGCTGTTTTTT	CAAKGRDAGELFF